The clone carrying this T cell receptor beta chain was observed at least ten times. What it binds is unknown. The data were obtained in a study of neurological immune-mediated disorders. The study's findings and limits: One cluster of related CDR3 sequences contained, by phylogenetic grouping, the repertoires of 18 of 34 multiple sclerosis patients and formed a possible signature. HTLV-1-associated myelopathy had the most TCR clonal expansion, and multiple sclerosis had the least, less than healthy controls.

V lost 3 bases and J lost 4; bases outside the gene matches: 13. The CDR3 contains 19 residues. Per the germline V gene, CDR1 is SGDLS and CDR2 is YYNGEE. Unsorted libraries were prepared from 2 million PBMCs held at -80 C. The cDNA was synthesized by means of template-switch 5'RACE, which was carried out with 10-nucleotide random UMIs. TCRdb reprocessed the 5' RACE reads via MiXCR and lists one record per CDR3 protein. The repertoire includes roughly 90,000 distinct CDR3 sequences, roughly 3.3% of them detected once, and roughly 2.9% sits in the top ten. Sequencing was performed on PBMCs. The TCR originated in a woman aged 45-59 years with multiple sclerosis. The genes are TRBV9 and TRBJ2-2; 12 bases line up with TRBD2. The CDR3 here is CASSAGGLAGGTPTGELFF. Written as DNA, the CDR3 is TGTGCCAGCAGCGCTGGGGGGCTAGCGGGGGGGACCCCCACCGGGGAGCTGTTTTTT.